One and the same sample provided the 10 T cell receptor beta chains below, sequenced in a study of T cells expressing NK-cell markers. TCRdb re-analyzed the 5' RACE reads; it lists each CDR3 protein once, without DNA. The sample holds 130,000 to 150,000 distinct CDR3 sequences. The sample consisted of blood T cells: a sorted CD56 or NKG2C T cell subset, CD4+ or CD8+ T cells, or bulk PBMC T cells (not recorded which). Receptors were obtained from a man between 18 and 35 years old in good health.

The rearrangement uses TRBV28 and TRBJ1-3; TCRdb designates TRBD1, a call that cannot be tested without DNA. The CDR3 is made up of 16 amino acids. Germline V gene data show CDR1 as MDHEN and CDR2 as SYDVKM. The CDR3 sequence: CASSLVDSRSGNTIYF.

This sequence joins TRBV29-1 and TRBJ2-5; with no DNA, the TCRdb D assignment of TRBD1 cannot be verified. The CDR3 runs to 17 residues. The V gene's germline CDR1 is SQVTM and CDR2 ANQGSEA. The CDR3 loop is CSVARLDRGRFQETQYF.

This chain joins TRBV20-1 and TRBJ1-2. This CDR3 has 12 residues. The germline V gene encodes CDR1 DFQATT and CDR2 SNEGSKA (reference sequence). The chain's CDR3 is CSARPIDYGYTF.

The rearrangement joins TRBV7-9 to TRBJ1-1. The germline V gene has CDR1 SEHNR and CDR2 FQNEAQ (reference sequence). CDR3 length: 11 residues. This CDR3 is CASSFRAEAFF.

This chain uses TRBV5-6 with TRBJ2-1; TCRdb returns TRBD1, unconfirmable since there is no DNA. Germline lookup yields CDR1 SGHDT and CDR2 YYEEEE. This CDR3 spans 15 amino acids. The CDR3 reads CASSTGGASYNEQFF.

The rearrangement joins TRBV12-3 or TRBV12-4 to TRBJ2-3; TCRdb's D call, TRBD2, is unchecked because there is no DNA. CDR3 length equals 16 residues. CDR3 residues: CASSHLGGSPTDTQYF.

This sequence joins TRBV12-3 or TRBV12-4 and TRBJ2-1; TCRdb names TRBD1, which stays unverified in the absence of DNA. The CDR3 has 15 residues. CDR3 amino acids: CASSFSAGAYNEQFF.

CDR3 protein: CASSYIWTKQETQYF. J is TRBJ2-5 and V is TRBV6-2 or TRBV6-3. The CDR3 extends over 15 amino acids. CDR1 and CDR2 (germline): MNHEY, SVGEGT.

The V call is TRBV10-3, the J call TRBJ2-7; TCRdb's D call, TRBD1, is unchecked because there is no DNA. Germline CDR1 reads ENHRY; CDR2 reads SYGVKD. This CDR3 spans 14 amino acids. The CDR3: CAITSDGGSYEQYF.

The J gene is TRBJ2-2, the V gene TRBV6-5. The CDR3 runs 14 residues. Germline CDR1 MNHEY, CDR2 SVGAGI. The CDR3 is CASSYLELAGELFF.